In its sample, the clone carrying this T cell receptor (beta chain) was seen a few times. As yet, its antigen is unknown. This CDR3 is 16 amino acids long. CDR1 is SGHDT and CDR2 is YYEEEE in the germline V gene. Deletions cut 4 bases from V and 1 base from J, with 18 bases between. The source of the sample is a study of T-cell reconstitution after alpha-beta-depleted transplantation in children. Study-level results: Surviving recipient T cells and thymic progenitors underlay high day-60 TCRbeta diversity in some patients. Several hundred expanded graft clones reportedly gave rise to the alpha-beta T cells present about two months after transplant. At one year after transplant, newly produced T cells mostly accounted for T-cell counts and diversity.

The authors prepared the TCRbeta library with unique molecular identifiers. TCRdb analysed the PCR reads with MiXCR anew, one entry per CDR3 protein. Altogether over 150,000 distinct CDR3 sequences are present, around 5.9% being singletons, with the ten largest covering around 4.1%. The TCR comes from a girl under three years old with combined immunodeficiency, due to receive a stem cell transplant. This chain uses TRBV5-6 with TRBJ2-7; perhaps TRBD1 as D (6 bases). Sequenced here: PBMCs, sampled before TCRalphabeta/CD19-depleted stem cell transplant. The CDR3 here is CASSPEQGSMSYEQYF. The CDR3 DNA reads TGTGCCAGCAGCCCGGAACAGGGATCGATGTCCTACGAGCAGTACTTC.